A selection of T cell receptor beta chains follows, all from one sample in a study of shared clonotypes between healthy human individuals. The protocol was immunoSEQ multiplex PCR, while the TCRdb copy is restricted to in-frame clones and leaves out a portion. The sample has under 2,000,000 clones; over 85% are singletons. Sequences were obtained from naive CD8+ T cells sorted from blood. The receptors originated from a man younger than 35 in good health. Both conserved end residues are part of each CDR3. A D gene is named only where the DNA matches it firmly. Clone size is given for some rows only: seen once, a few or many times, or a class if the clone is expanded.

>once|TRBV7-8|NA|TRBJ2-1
CASSFTGSGEQFF
TGTGCCAGCAGCTTTACAGGGAGCGGTGAGCAGTTCTTC
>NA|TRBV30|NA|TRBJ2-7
CAWRDDISYEQYF
TGTGCCTGGAGAGACGACATTTCCTACGAGCAGTACTTC
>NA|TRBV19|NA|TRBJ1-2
CASTPRTTFNYGYTF
TGTGCCAGTACCCCCCGGACAACCTTTAACTATGGCTACACCTTC
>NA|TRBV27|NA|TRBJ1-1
CASSPSMGASTEAFF
TGTGCCAGCAGTCCGTCCATGGGGGCTAGCACTGAAGCTTTCTTT
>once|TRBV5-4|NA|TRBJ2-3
CASSYGGTDTQYF
TGTGCCAGCAGCTATGGAGGGACAGATACGCAGTATTTT
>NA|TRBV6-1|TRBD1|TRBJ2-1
CASSGGQVYNEQFF
TGTGCCAGCAGTGGGGGACAGGTATACAATGAGCAGTTCTTC
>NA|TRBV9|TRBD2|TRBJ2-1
CASSPQSTGTSGTPNEQFF
TGTGCCAGCAGCCCTCAGTCAACCGGGACTAGCGGGACCCCCAATGAGCAGTTCTTC
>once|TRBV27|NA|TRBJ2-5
CASSLIGSGETQYF
TGTGCCAGCAGTTTAATAGGATCCGGAGAGACCCAGTACTTC
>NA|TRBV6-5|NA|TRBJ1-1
CASSSGGMGTEAFF
TGTGCCAGCAGTTCGGGGGGAATGGGCACTGAAGCTTTCTTT
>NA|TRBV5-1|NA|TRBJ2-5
CASSGPTGPLIETQYF
TGCGCCAGCAGCGGACCCACCGGCCCCCTTATAGAGACCCAGTACTTC
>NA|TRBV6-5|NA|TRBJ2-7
CASSYEKTFSYEQYF
TGTGCCAGCAGTTACGAGAAGACCTTCTCCTACGAGCAGTACTTC
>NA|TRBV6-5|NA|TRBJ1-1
CASSLQGLGTEAFF
TGTGCCAGCAGTTTACAGGGCTTGGGGACTGAAGCTTTCTTT
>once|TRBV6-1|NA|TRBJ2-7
CASSEGESPTYEQYF
TGTGCCAGCAGTGAAGGCGAGTCTCCCACCTACGAGCAGTACTTC
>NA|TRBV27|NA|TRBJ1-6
CASSFGRSSYNSPLHF
TGTGCCAGCAGTTTTGGTCGGAGCTCCTATAATTCACCCCTCCACTTT
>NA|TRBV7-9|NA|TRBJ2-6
CASSLNSGANVLTF
TGTGCCAGCAGCCTAAACTCTGGGGCCAACGTCCTGACTTTC
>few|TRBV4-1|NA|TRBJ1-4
CASSQVPASNEKLFF
TGCGCCAGCAGCCAAGTCCCAGCGTCTAATGAAAAACTGTTTTTT
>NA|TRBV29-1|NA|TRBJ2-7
CSVLQGNDFYEQYF
TGCAGCGTTCTACAGGGTAATGATTTCTACGAGCAGTACTTC
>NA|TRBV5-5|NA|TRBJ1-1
CASSLRGRATEAFF
TGTGCCAGCAGCTTGCGGGGTAGGGCCACTGAAGCTTTCTTT
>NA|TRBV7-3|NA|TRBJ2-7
CASSRDGLTEQYF
TGTGCCAGCAGCCGGGACGGCCTCACCGAGCAGTACTTC
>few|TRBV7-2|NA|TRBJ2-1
CASSLDSGSYNEQFF
TGTGCCAGCAGCTTAGATAGCGGCTCCTACAATGAGCAGTTCTTC
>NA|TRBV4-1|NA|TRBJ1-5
CASSHTLAGPQHF
TGCGCCAGCAGCCATACCCTCGCGGGGCCCCAGCATTTT
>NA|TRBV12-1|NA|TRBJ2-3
CASSSSAGTDTQYF
TGTGCCAGCAGCTCCTCCGCGGGGACAGATACGCAGTATTTT
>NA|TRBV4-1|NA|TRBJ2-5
CASSQGGGAPQETQYF
TGCGCCAGCAGCCAGGGGGGCGGGGCTCCCCAAGAGACCCAGTACTTC
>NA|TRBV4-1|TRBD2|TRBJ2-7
CASSQDSTSGFSMGEQYF
TGCGCCAGCAGCCAAGATTCAACTAGCGGGTTCTCTATGGGCGAGCAGTACTTC
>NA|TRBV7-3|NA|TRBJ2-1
CASSLMGGPLNEQFF
TGTGCCAGCAGCTTAATGGGGGGCCCGCTAAATGAGCAGTTCTTC
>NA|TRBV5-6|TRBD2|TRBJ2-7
CASSRGGLAGYEQYF
TGTGCCAGCAGCCGAGGAGGCTTAGCGGGATACGAGCAGTACTTC
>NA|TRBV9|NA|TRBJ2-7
CASSVGISGDEQYF
TGTGCCAGCAGCGTAGGTATCTCGGGAGACGAGCAGTACTTC
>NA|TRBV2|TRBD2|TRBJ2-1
CASRETAGGVYNEQFF
TGTGCCAGCCGAGAAACAGCGGGGGGGGTTTACAATGAGCAGTTCTTC
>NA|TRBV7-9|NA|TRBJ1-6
CASSSSTGYSPLHF
TGTGCCAGCAGCTCTTCGACAGGTTATTCACCCCTCCACTTT
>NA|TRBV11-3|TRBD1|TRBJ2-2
CASSLVDRGSGELFF
TGTGCCAGCAGCCTCGTGGACAGGGGGTCCGGGGAGCTGTTTTTT
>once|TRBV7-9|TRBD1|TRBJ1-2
CASSLDLGGLDGYTF
TGTGCCAGCAGCTTAGATCTAGGGGGCTTGGATGGCTACACCTTC